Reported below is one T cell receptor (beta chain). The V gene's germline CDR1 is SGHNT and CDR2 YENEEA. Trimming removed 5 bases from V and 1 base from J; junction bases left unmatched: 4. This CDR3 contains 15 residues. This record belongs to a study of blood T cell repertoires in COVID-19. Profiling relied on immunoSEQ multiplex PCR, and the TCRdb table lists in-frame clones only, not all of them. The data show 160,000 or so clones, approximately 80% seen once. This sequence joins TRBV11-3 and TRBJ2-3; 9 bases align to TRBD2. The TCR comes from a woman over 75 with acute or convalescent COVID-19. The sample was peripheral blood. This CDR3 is CASSQIAGGTDTQYF. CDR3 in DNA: TGTGCCAGCAGCCAGATAGCGGGGGGCACAGATACGCAGTATTTT.